Sequencing of this T cell receptor (beta chain) was carried out in a study of blood T cell repertoires in COVID-19. Study-wide background: Italy, Spain and the United States were the sources of the convalescent and acute COVID-19 samples. PBMCs, B-cell-depleted T cells, or T cells provided the cDNA or gDNA that made up the material.

Trimming pared 5 bases from V and 2 bases from J, leaving 13 bases between. This CDR3 contains 14 residues. The germline V gene encodes CDR1 MNHEY and CDR2 SMNVEV (reference sequence). The authors' processing: From reference gene primer amplification, estimates of nucleated cell counts were derived. Here immunoSEQ multiplex PCR was the method, and the copy in TCRdb shows in-frame clones only, minus some. The V and J calls and the clone size are those of that table, but D and trimming were determined from the DNA. The table includes some 320,000 clones, about 87% detected once. The TCR comes from a woman between 25 and 40 years old who had recovered from COVID-19. The rearrangement uses TRBV27 and TRBJ2-7; the D gene is possibly TRBD2 (6 bases). Sequencing input: peripheral blood. CDR3 nucleotide sequence: TGTGCCAGCAGTCCGGGACGGACTACCTACGAGCAGTACTTC. Translation gives CASSPGRTTYEQYF.